The 31 T cell receptor beta chains in this list originate from one sample, sequenced in a study of cytomegalovirus exposure and HLA in healthy donors. The PCR employed 60 Vbeta primers together with 13 Jbeta primers. Libraries were prepared by immunoSEQ multiplex PCR; TCRdb keeps only in-frame clonotypes and omits some of them. The sample shows 120,000 or so clones, 60% to 80% of them seen only once. The specimen was PBMCs. These receptors came from a man in his fifties or sixties in good health and CMV-seropositive.

This CDR3 is CASSVGEGTAGFSYEQYF. The CDR3 nucleotides are TGTGCCAGCAGCGTAGGGGAGGGCACGGCGGGTTTCTCCTACGAGCAGTACTTC. The rearrangement joins TRBV9 to TRBJ2-5; 7 bases line up with TRBD2. The DNA end is more similar to TRBJ2-7, so the J call may be wrong. Germline loops: CDR1 SGDLS, CDR2 YYNGEE. The CDR3 consists of 18 residues.

The chain is built from TRBV4-1 and TRBJ2-7, with D perhaps matching TRBD1 (5 bases). The CDR3 loop spans 15 amino acids. V dropped 4 bases and J dropped 0 bases, with 13 bases sitting between them. Germline V gene data show CDR1 as MGHRA and CDR2 as YSYEKL. The CDR3 DNA reads TGCGCCAGCAGCCGGGGCCCCGACAGCTCCTACGAGCAGTACTTC. Its translation: CASSRGPDSSYEQYF.

The chain carries TRBV27 and TRBJ2-1, with D possibly being TRBD1 (5 bases). The CDR3 is made up of 11 amino acids. Trimming cost V 6 bases and J 6 bases, with 6 bases left between them. The germline CDR1 and CDR2 sequences are MNHEY and SMNVEV (reference sequence). In DNA, the CDR3 is TGTGCCAGCAGGACAGTCAATGAGCAGTTCTTC. Its protein is CASRTVNEQFF.

This clone occurred once. The CDR3 DNA reads as TGTGCCAGCAGTGAAAGACAGGGCTTAAATCAGCCCCAGCATTTT. Its translation: CASSERQGLNQPQHF. The rearrangement uses TRBV2 and TRBJ1-5, with 7 bases that match TRBD1. Looked up from germline, CDR1 is SNHLY and CDR2 is FYNNEI. The CDR3 contains 15 residues. J gave up 4 bases and V 2 bases, and 5 bases lay outside the gene matches.

The chain combines TRBV5-1 with TRBJ2-2; D is ambiguous. CDR1 is SGHRS, CDR2 YFSETQ, per germline. The CDR3 spans 12 residues. The V end was cut by 0 bases, the J end by 9 bases, with 6 bases between. CDR3 loop: CASSLGGRELFF. Here the CDR3 DNA reads TGCGCCAGCAGCTTGGGAGGCCGGGAGCTGTTTTTT.

This clone has only a few counts. The chain employs TRBV2 and TRBJ1-5; the D gene is possibly TRBD1 (6 bases). V shed 4 bases and J shed 4 bases, with 8 bases lying between them. Germline CDR1 reads SNHLY; CDR2 reads FYNNEI. This CDR3 has 13 amino acids. CDR3 sequence: CASSVTGNQPQHF. The CDR3 bases are TGTGCCAGCAGTGTAACAGGGAATCAGCCCCAGCATTTT.

V is TRBV28 and J is TRBJ2-7, with 9 bases that match TRBD2. In germline, CDR1 is MDHEN, CDR2 SYDVKM. The CDR3 consists of 15 residues. With V trimmed by 1 base and J by 2 bases, 3 bases remained unmatched. CDR3 sequence (DNA): TGTGCCAGCAGTTTATCCCCTAGCGGGGCCTACGAGCAGTACTTC. Protein sequence: CASSLSPSGAYEQYF.

The chain recombines TRBV5-6 with TRBJ2-5, with D perhaps TRBD1 (6 bases). In germline, CDR1 is SGHDT, CDR2 YYEEEE. The CDR3 sequence is 17 residues long. V lost 0 bases and J lost 3, with 18 bases in between. CDR3 sequence reads: CASSLGWGTPKEETQYF. CDR3 bases: TGTGCCAGCAGCTTGGGATGGGGGACACCCAAGGAAGAGACCCAGTACTTC. Filled out from reference TRBV5-6 and TRBJ2-5, the complete variable domain reads DAGVTQSPTHLIKTRGQQVTLRCSPKSGHDTVSWYQQALGQGPQFIFQYYEEEERQRGNFPDRFSGHQFPNYSSELNVNALLLGDSALYLCASSLGWGTPKEETQYFGPGTRLLVL.

V and J are TRBV6-5 and TRBJ1-6; D is perhaps TRBD1 (5 bases). Germline loops: CDR1 MNHEY, CDR2 SVGAGI. Between the trimmed V and J ends, which lost 2 bases and 7 bases, there was a span of 9 bases. The length of the CDR3 is 14 residues. CDR3 in amino acids: CASSYAGLNSPLHF. The DNA of the CDR3 is TGTGCCAGCAGTTACGCGGGACTAAATTCACCCCTCCACTTT.

J is TRBJ1-5 and V is TRBV9; no definite D call. Per germline, CDR1 SGDLS and CDR2 YYNGEE. This CDR3 is built from 17 residues. V was trimmed by 3 bases and J by 7 bases, leaving 23 bases between them. The CDR3 loop reads CASSGGDPGLPRQPQHF. CDR3 coding DNA: TGTGCCAGCAGCGGGGGAGATCCGGGCCTCCCCAGGCAGCCCCAGCATTTT.

This sequence joins TRBV7-5 and TRBJ2-1; TRBD2 reflects the table's D call only, with no check against the DNA. TRBV7-5 is an annotated pseudogene. CDR3 length: 12 amino acids. This CDR3 is CVRSCSGDEQFF. Here the CDR3 DNA reads TGTGTCAGAAGCTGCTCGGGGGATGAGCAGTTCTTC.

V gene TRBV5-1 combines with J gene TRBJ2-3; D is perhaps TRBD1 (5 bases). Per germline, CDR1 SGHRS and CDR2 YFSETQ. CDR3 length: 15 amino acids. With 0 bases removed from V and 0 bases from J, the gap between germline ends came to 8 bases. This CDR3 reads CASSLAQGSTDTQYF. The CDR3 region has the DNA TGCGCCAGCAGCTTGGCGCAGGGAAGCACAGATACGCAGTATTTT. The full variable domain, in which reference TRBV5-1 and TRBJ2-3 provide the parts outside the CDR3, is KAGVTQTPRYLIKTRGQQVTLSCSPISGHRSVSWYQQTPGQGLQFLFEYFSETQRNKGNFPGRFSGRQFSNSRSEMNVSTLELGDSALYLCASSLAQGSTDTQYFGPGTRLTVL.

The CDR3 DNA reads TGTGCCAGCAGCAAGGGCCGGTACACAGATACGCAGTATTTT. Protein: CASSKGRYTDTQYF. The chain carries TRBV21-1 and TRBJ2-3; the table's TRBD1 call for D was not verified on the DNA. TRBV21-1 is a listed pseudogene. The length of the CDR3 is 14 residues.

The chain is built from TRBV7-9 and TRBJ2-5, with D tentatively TRBD2 (6 bases). CDR3 length equals 14 residues. Trimming took off 1 base at V and 4 bases at J, with 10 bases between the two ends. Germline assignment: CDR1 SEHNR and CDR2 FQNEAQ (reference sequence). The CDR3 reads CASSLVGGRETQYF. The CDR3 DNA follows: TGTGCCAGCAGCTTAGTCGGGGGAAGAGAGACCCAGTACTTC.

The gene calls are TRBV28 and TRBJ2-1, with 8 bases matching TRBD2. This CDR3 has 13 residues. V shed 3 bases, J shed 8 bases, and the junction held 3 bases outside the gene matches. Germline V gene data show CDR1 as MDHEN and CDR2 as SYDVKM. This chain's CDR3 is CASSFGRADEQFF. The CDR3 DNA reads TGTGCCAGCAGTTTCGGGAGGGCGGATGAGCAGTTCTTC.

With respect to this clone: Other DNA sequences within the sample encode an identical CDR3. The chain joins TRBV6-5 to TRBJ2-7; TRBD1 agrees at 8 bases. The germline V gene has CDR1 MNHEY and CDR2 SVGAGI. The trim removed 6 bases at V and 0 bases at J, leaving 4 bases unmatched. The CDR3 has 14 amino acids. For the CDR3, the DNA is TGTGCCAGCAGCAGGACAGGGAACTCCTACGAGCAGTACTTC. This gives the protein CASSRTGNSYEQYF.

The chain carries TRBV11-2 and TRBJ1-2, with D possibly matching TRBD1 (6 bases). CDR1 is SGHAT, CDR2 FQNNGV, per germline. The CDR3 sequence is 15 residues long. V shed 0 bases and J shed 6 bases, with 14 bases lying between them. The DNA of the CDR3 is TGTGCCAGCAGCTTAGAGGGGGCAGCCTCTCATGGCTACACCTTC. Protein product: CASSLEGAASHGYTF.

The gene calls are TRBV5-4 and TRBJ1-1; a possible D gene is TRBD1 (5 bases). CDR3 size: 14 residues. Germline assignment: CDR1 SGHNT and CDR2 YYREEE (reference sequence). Trimming took 6 bases from V and 4 from J, leaving 16 bases between them. CDR3 nucleotide sequence: TGTGCCAGCATATCTCCCCCGGGGGGCACTGAAGCTTTCTTT. This translates into CASISPPGGTEAFF.

The J gene is TRBJ2-5, the V gene TRBV7-2, with 13 bases lining up with TRBD2. The V segment lost 2 bases and the J segment 3 bases; nucleotides outside the gene matches: 9. CDR3 length equals 18 residues. Germline lookup yields CDR1 SGHTA and CDR2 FQGNSA. CDR3 DNA sequence: TGTGCCAGCAGCTTAACCTCCGGGACTAGCGGGACCAAAGAGACCCAGTACTTC. Protein product: CASSLTSGTSGTKETQYF.

The genes are TRBV5-4 and TRBJ2-1, with 16 bases identical to TRBD2. This CDR3 is built from 17 residues. Germline lookup yields CDR1 SGHNT and CDR2 YYREEE (reference sequence). The trim removed 3 bases at V and 15 bases at J, leaving 15 bases unmatched. Written as DNA, the CDR3 is TGTGCCAGCAGCTCCGGGACTAGCGGGGGGGGCGGGGTCGGAATGTTCTTC. This codes for CASSSGTSGGGGVGMFF.

Here the CDR3 reads CATAGTGYNEQFF. The CDR3 region has the DNA TGCGCCACCGCCGGGACTGGATACAATGAGCAGTTCTTC. The rearrangement links TRBV10-1 to TRBJ2-1, with D maybe TRBD2 (6 bases). Germline CDR1 WNHNN, CDR2 SYGVQD (reference sequence). This CDR3 is 13 amino acids long. Trimming removed 10 bases at V and 4 bases at J, with 14 bases between.

On this clone: Different DNA sequences within this sample yield the same CDR3. The chain uses TRBV11-3 and TRBJ2-2, with 10 bases fitting TRBD1. V trimming: 4 bases; J trimming: 5 bases; junction bases outside the gene matches: 4. CDR1 is SGHNT and CDR2 is YENEEA in the germline V gene. The CDR3 has 15 amino acids. The CDR3 is CASSSKDRGTGELFF. The CDR3 nucleotides are TGTGCCAGCAGCTCAAAGGACAGGGGGACCGGGGAGCTGTTTTTT.

This rearrangement joins TRBV27 to TRBJ1-5; 8 bases line up with TRBD1. CDR3 length: 19 amino acids. J was trimmed by 11 bases and V by 8 bases; bases with no gene match: 29. Germline CDR1 reads MNHEY; CDR2 reads SMNVEV (reference sequence). CDR3 nucleotide sequence: TGTGCCAGCCCCCTCCGACAGGGGCAAGCCGATCCCAGGGCCACTACCCAGCATTTT. It specifies CASPLRQGQADPRATTQHF.

The table lists this clone with a count of one. The chain employs TRBV7-9 and TRBJ1-1; D is unclear. The germline gives CDR1 SEHNR, CDR2 FQNEAQ (reference sequence). V lost 0 bases and J 0 bases, leaving 5 bases between the germline ends. This CDR3 region has 14 residues. The CDR3 coding sequence is TGTGCCAGCAGCTTAGCGGGCCTGAACACTGAAGCTTTCTTT. Translated: CASSLAGLNTEAFF.

V usage is TRBV4-2 and J usage is TRBJ2-5; D is perhaps TRBD2 (6 bases). Looked up from germline, CDR1 is LGHNA and CDR2 is YNFKEQ. The CDR3 length is 13 residues. The V and J ends lost 1 base and 5 bases respectively, with 8 bases between them. The CDR3 region has the DNA TGTGCCAGCAGCCAAGCAGGGAGGGAGACCCAGTACTTC. Protein product: CASSQAGRETQYF.

This rearrangement joins TRBV5-4 to TRBJ1-4; 8 positions agree with TRBD1. CDR3 length equals 15 residues. The germline CDR1 and CDR2 sequences are SGHNT and YYREEE (reference sequence). Trimming removed 5 bases from V and 5 bases from J; junction bases left unmatched: 8. For the CDR3, the DNA is TGTGCCAGCAGTTCTACGGACAGGGAAAATGAAAAACTGTTTTTT. It codes for CASSSTDRENEKLFF.

The rearrangement links TRBV2 to TRBJ1-3, with TRBD1 matching over 9 bases. Germline-derived CDR1 and CDR2 are SNHLY and FYNNEI. CDR3 length: 17 residues. With 7 bases clipped from V and 0 bases from J, the junction kept 10 bases outside the gene matches. In DNA, the CDR3 is TGTGCCAGCACCCGGGACAGGGCCCCGAACTCTGGAAACACCATATATTTT. Amino acid sequence: CASTRDRAPNSGNTIYF. Variable domain in full (rest from reference TRBV2 and TRBJ1-3): EPEVTQTPSHQVTQMGQEVILRCVPISNHLYFYWYRQILGQKVEFLVSFYNNEISEKSEIFDDQFSVERPDGSNFTLKIRSTKLEDSAMYFCASTRDRAPNSGNTIYFGEGSWLTVV.

The chain recombines TRBV6-1 with TRBJ1-1, with TRBD1 matching 9 bases. The V gene end was trimmed by 5 bases and the J gene end by 4 bases; junction bases not matched to a gene: 5. The CDR3 is 14 amino acids. Germline CDR1 and CDR2: MNHNS and SASEGT. For the CDR3, the DNA is TGTGCCAGCAGTCCTACAGGGGGCGTCACTGAAGCTTTCTTT. It translates to CASSPTGGVTEAFF.

The CDR3 nucleotides are TGTGCCAGCTCACCCCTAGCGGGGGGACCCCAAGAGACCCAGTACTTC. As protein: CASSPLAGGPQETQYF. The rearrangement joins TRBV18 to TRBJ2-5; 11 bases are a match to TRBD2. The CDR3 totals 16 residues. V was clipped by 3 bases and J by 1 base; unmatched bases: 4. CDR1 is KGHSH, CDR2 LQKENI, per germline. The whole variable domain, remainder taken from reference TRBV18 and TRBJ2-5, is NAGVMQNPRHLVRRRGQEARLRCSPMKGHSHVYWYRQLPEEGLKFMVYLQKENIIDESGMPKERFSAEFPKEGPSILRIQQVVRGDSAAYFCASSPLAGGPQETQYFGPGTRLLVL.

The chain couples TRBV7-2 to TRBJ2-1, with TRBD1 matching over 8 bases. The length of the CDR3 is 14 residues. CDR1 is SGHTA, CDR2 FQGNSA, per germline. The V and J ends lost 8 bases and 3 bases, in that order; junction bases with no gene match: 6. CDR3 nucleotides: TGTGCCAGCTTTCCCGGGACAGGCTACAATGAGCAGTTCTTC. This codes for CASFPGTGYNEQFF.

The V gene is TRBV7-6, the J gene TRBJ2-5; the match to TRBD1 covers 8 bases. The CDR3 has 18 amino acids. Looked up from germline, CDR1 is SGHVS and CDR2 is FNYEAQ. V trimming: 2 bases; J trimming: 5 bases; junction bases outside the gene matches: 16. The CDR3 here is CASSLRIRRQGPQETQYF. CDR3 coding DNA: TGTGCCAGCAGCTTAAGGATCAGAAGACAGGGGCCGCAGGAGACCCAGTACTTC.